This T cell receptor beta chain was sequenced for a study of blood T cell repertoires in COVID-19. The overall study: The analysed material was cDNA or gDNA that came from T cells, B-cell-depleted T cells, or PBMCs.

Per the original data handling: Using reference gene primer amplification, nucleated cell counts were estimated. Sequencing used immunoSEQ multiplex PCR; TCRdb keeps in-frame clones, though not all of them. That table furnishes V, J and clone size, whereas the DNA furnished D and trimming. Of around 69,000 clones listed, almost 85% were seen once; the top ten hold around 23%. This sequence originates from a man aged 45-65 years with acute or convalescent COVID-19. Sequencing was carried out using peripheral blood.

The CDR3 region is CASSPGRVPYEQYF. CDR3 DNA sequence: TGCGCCAGCAGCCCCGGCCGGGTCCCCTACGAGCAGTACTTC. The gene calls are TRBV4-1 and TRBJ2-7; D is undetermined. The CDR3 contains 14 residues. Germline CDR1 and CDR2: MGHRA and YSYEKL. V was clipped by 4 bases and J by 2 bases, with 12 bases between them.